One and the same sample provided the 4 T cell receptor beta chains below, sequenced in a study of Ad26.COV2.S vaccination and SARS-CoV-2 variants. As for treatment: roughly 18 received Ad26.COV2.S at low or high dose, single or two shots; a few received placebo; per-sample allocation not given. Sampling took place 63 days after the first vaccine or placebo injection. The table came from immunoSEQ multiplex PCR; TCRdb's copy has only in-frame clones and leaves some out. The table has 440,000 or so clones, roughly 90% seen once. The sample here was peripheral blood, taken in a trial of Ad26.COV2.S vaccine versus placebo. These TCRs come from a person between 18 and 65 years old who received the Ad26.COV2.S COVID-19 vaccine or a placebo.

The chain's CDR3 is CASSQVPDQPQHF. The CDR3 DNA follows: TGCGCCAGCAGCCAAGTCCCGGATCAGCCCCAGCATTTT. The chain uses TRBV4-1 and TRBJ1-5, with D uncertain. CDR3 length equals 13 residues. Trimming pared 1 base from V and 5 bases from J, leaving 6 bases between. Germline V lookup: CDR1 MGHRA, CDR2 YSYEKL.

This chain connects TRBV3-1 (or the pseudogene TRBV3-2) to TRBJ1-5; the match to TRBD1 covers 8 bases. Per germline, CDR1 LGHDT and CDR2 YNNKEL (reference sequence). This CDR3 comprises 16 residues. V dropped 4 bases and J dropped 4; count of bases not matched to a gene: 9. CDR3 in amino acids: CASSLRATGGNQPQHF. The CDR3, as DNA: TGTGCCAGCAGCCTCCGGGCCACAGGGGGGAATCAGCCCCAGCATTTT.

Comments on this clone: The DNA is omitted, as the CDR3 cannot be located on it reliably, and the CDR3 follows TCRdb's listing. The CDR3 here is CASSLVGDSSVRGNEQFF. V is TRBV5-1 and J is TRBJ2-1; the tabulated D call, TRBD1, remains unverified against the DNA. CDR1 and CDR2 (germline): SGHRS, YFSETQ. The CDR3 is 18 residues long, ends included.

The chain couples TRBV6-2 or TRBV6-3 to TRBJ2-7; D is unresolved. The V and J ends lost 7 bases and 3 bases respectively, with 13 bases between them. Germline-derived CDR1 and CDR2 are MNHEY and SVGEGT. The CDR3 has 13 amino acids. CDR3 protein: CASNPSANYEQYF. Written as DNA, the CDR3 is TGTGCCAGCAACCCCTCAGCAAACTACGAGCAGTACTTC.